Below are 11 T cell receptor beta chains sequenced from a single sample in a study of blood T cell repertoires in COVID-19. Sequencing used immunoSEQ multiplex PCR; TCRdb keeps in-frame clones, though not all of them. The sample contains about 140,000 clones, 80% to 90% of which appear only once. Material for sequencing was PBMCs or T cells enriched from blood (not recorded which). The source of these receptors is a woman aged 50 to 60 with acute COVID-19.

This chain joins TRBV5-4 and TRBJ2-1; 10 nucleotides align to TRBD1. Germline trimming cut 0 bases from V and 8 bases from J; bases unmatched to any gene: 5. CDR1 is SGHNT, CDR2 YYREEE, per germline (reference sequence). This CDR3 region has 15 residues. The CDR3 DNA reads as TGTGCCAGCAGCTTGGTAGGACAGGGGGTGGATGAGCAGTTCTTC. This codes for CASSLVGQGVDEQFF.

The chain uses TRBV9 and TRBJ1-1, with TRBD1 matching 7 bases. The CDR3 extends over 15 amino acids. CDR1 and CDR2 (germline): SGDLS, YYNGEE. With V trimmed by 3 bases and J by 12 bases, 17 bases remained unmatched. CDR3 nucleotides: TGTGCCAGCAGCGAGACAGGGTGGGGGTTGAAGGGAACTTTCTTT. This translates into CASSETGWGLKGTFF.

In DNA, the CDR3 is TGTGCCAGCTCACCAGCCGGTCTTCGAAGCACAGATACGCAGTATTTT. It translates to CASSPAGLRSTDTQYF. The V and J genes are TRBV18 and TRBJ2-3; D is ambiguous. The germline CDR1 and CDR2 sequences are KGHSH and LQKENI. V was trimmed by 2 bases and J by 0 bases, leaving 12 bases between them. This CDR3 comprises 16 residues.

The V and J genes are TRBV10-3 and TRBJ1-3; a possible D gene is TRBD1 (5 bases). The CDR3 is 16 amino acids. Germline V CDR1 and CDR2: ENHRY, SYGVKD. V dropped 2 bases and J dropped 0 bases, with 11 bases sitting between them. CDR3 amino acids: CAISEPRTSSGNTIYF. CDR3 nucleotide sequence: TGTGCCATCAGTGAGCCGAGGACAAGCTCTGGAAACACCATATATTTT.

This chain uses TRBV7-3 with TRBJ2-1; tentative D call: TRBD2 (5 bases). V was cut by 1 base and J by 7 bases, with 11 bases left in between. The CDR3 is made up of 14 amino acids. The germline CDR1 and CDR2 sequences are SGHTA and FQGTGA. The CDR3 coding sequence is TGTGCCAGCAGCTTAAGCGGCGGGTTAAATGAGCAGTTCTTC. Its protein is CASSLSGGLNEQFF.

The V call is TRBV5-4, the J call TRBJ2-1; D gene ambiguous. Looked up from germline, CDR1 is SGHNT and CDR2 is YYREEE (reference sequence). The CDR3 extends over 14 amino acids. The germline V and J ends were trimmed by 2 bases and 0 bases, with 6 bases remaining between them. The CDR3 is CASSLISSYNEQFF. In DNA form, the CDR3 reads TGTGCCAGCAGCTTAATCAGCTCCTACAATGAGCAGTTCTTC.

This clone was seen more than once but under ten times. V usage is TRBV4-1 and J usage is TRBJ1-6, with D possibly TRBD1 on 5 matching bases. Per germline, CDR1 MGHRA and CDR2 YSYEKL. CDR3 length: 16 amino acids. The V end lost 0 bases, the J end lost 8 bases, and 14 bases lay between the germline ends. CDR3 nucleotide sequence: TGCGCCAGCAGCCAAGAGAGTTCAGGGCTGGATTCACCCCTCCACTTT. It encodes CASSQESSGLDSPLHF.

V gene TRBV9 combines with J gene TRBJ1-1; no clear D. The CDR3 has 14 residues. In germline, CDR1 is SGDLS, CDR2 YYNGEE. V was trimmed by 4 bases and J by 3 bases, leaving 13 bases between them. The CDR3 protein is CASSLTGWDTEAFF. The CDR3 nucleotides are TGTGCCAGCAGCCTCACGGGGTGGGACACTGAAGCTTTCTTT.

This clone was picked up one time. CDR3 DNA sequence: TGCGCCAGCAGCTTGCTCGGGCAGGGGAGAGAGCAGTACTTC. Translating it yields CASSLLGQGREQYF. The V gene is TRBV5-1, the J gene TRBJ2-7; TRBD1 might be the D (6 bases). The CDR3 extends over 14 amino acids. Germline V lookup: CDR1 SGHRS, CDR2 YFSETQ. V shed 1 base and J shed 7 bases, with 15 bases lying between them.

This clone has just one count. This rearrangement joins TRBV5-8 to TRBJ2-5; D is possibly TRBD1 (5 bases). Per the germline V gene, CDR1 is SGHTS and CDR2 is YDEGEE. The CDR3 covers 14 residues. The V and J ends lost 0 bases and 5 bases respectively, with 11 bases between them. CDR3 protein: CASSLGSGRETQYF. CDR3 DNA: TGTGCCAGCAGCTTGGGATCAGGGCGGGAGACCCAGTACTTC.

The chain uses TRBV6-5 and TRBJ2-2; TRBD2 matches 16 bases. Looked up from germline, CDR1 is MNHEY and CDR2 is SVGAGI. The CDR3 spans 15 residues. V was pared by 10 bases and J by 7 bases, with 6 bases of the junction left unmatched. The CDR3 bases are TGTGCCACGGGACTAGCGGGAGGGCCGATCGGGGAGCTGTTTTTT. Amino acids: CATGLAGGPIGELFF.